The clone carrying this T cell receptor beta chain ranks as medium-sized. This beta chain represents an off-target read in a library built for alpha chains; its size is of limited meaning. The time point was: blood taken at disease recurrence. Material for sequencing was whole RNA from tumor, nontumor lung or frozen PBMC, left unsorted. This entry is derived from a study of spatial heterogeneity in lung cancer. About the research overall: In some cases, blood samples were obtained at disease recurrence, and the median interval to first recurrence was less than 400 days. Detection of beta-chain sequences consistently exceeded that of alpha-chain sequences.

Individually, TCR cDNA molecules were each labelled with a unique molecular identifier. TCRdb analysed the 5' RACE reads with MiXCR anew, one entry per CDR3 protein. Here the sample spans around 10,000 distinct CDR3 sequences, approximately 3.5% being singletons. Germline-derived CDR1 and CDR2 are SNHLY and FYNNEI. Trimming took off 1 base at V and 7 bases at J, with 20 bases between the two ends. The CDR3 sequence is 17 residues long. This TCR was recovered from a female donor with early-stage non-small cell lung cancer. The sequenced sample was PBMCs, obtained at recurrence. This chain links TRBV2 with TRBJ1-5; no definite D call. Here the CDR3 reads CASSEGLTKVISQPQHF. The CDR3 bases are TGTGCCAGCAGTGAAGGACTGACGAAGGTCATATCCCAGCCCCAGCATTTT. Supplemented by reference TRBV2 and TRBJ1-5, the full variable domain reads EPEVTQTPSHQVTQMGQEVILRCVPISNHLYFYWYRQILGQKVEFLVSFYNNEISEKSEIFDDQFSVERPDGSNFTLKIRSTKLEDSAMYFCASSEGLTKVISQPQHFGDGTRLSIL.